This TCR beta chain was found in a study of blood T cells in healthy people across ages. Combining a sample-barcoded 5' primer with a J-beta primer mix, a second PCR ran for about 7 to 11 cycles. One entry per CDR3 protein results from TCRdb running MiXCR on the 5' RACE reads. The top ten clones hold approximately 10% of a sample with about 500,000 distinct CDR3 sequences, under 30% of them seen once. Germline-derived CDR1 and CDR2 are DFQATT and SNEGSKA (reference sequence). V was trimmed by 5 bases and J by 4 bases, leaving 12 bases between them. The CDR3 totals 13 residues. Peripheral blood, 9.5 to 10 milliliters per donor, was collected. These data were also filed under a second study, of T cells of mothers and their children. That paper adds: Second-PCR primer M1S introduced sample barcodes and 2-4 random nucleotides. Relative to unrelated pairs, biologically related mother-child dyads exhibited marginally greater, non-significant overlap.

Sequencing input: blood. The genes are TRBV20-1 and TRBJ2-1; D is undetermined. The sequence derives from a boy aged 10-17 years in good health. The CDR3 DNA is TGCAGTGCTCCCAGTCAGCCTTACAATGAGCAGTTCTTC. Translating it yields CSAPSQPYNEQFF.